The clone carrying this T cell receptor beta chain appeared a single time. Germline V gives CDR1 SGHTA, CDR2 FQGNSA. This CDR3 comprises 15 residues. After removal of 3 bases from V and 5 bases from J, the junction contained 5 bases not matched to a gene. The data were taken from a study of blood T cell repertoires in COVID-19. Background on the study: The cDNA or gDNA used as material had been derived from T cells, B-cell-depleted T cells, or PBMCs.

TCRdb keeps only in-frame clones here, not all; method: immunoSEQ multiplex PCR. This sample carries around 400,000 clones, approximately 87% of them seen once, and the ten largest clones take 10%. The sample taken for sequencing was peripheral blood. The receptor comes from a woman aged 30 to 39 with COVID-19, enrolled during active disease. The V call is TRBV7-2, the J call TRBJ1-4, with TRBD1 matching over 8 bases. The CDR3 is CASSFDRGPNEKLFF. The DNA of the CDR3 is TGTGCCAGCAGCTTTGACAGGGGTCCAAATGAAAAACTGTTTTTT.